This is a list of T cell receptor beta chains from one sample in a study of blood T cell repertoires in COVID-19. This table comes from immunoSEQ multiplex PCR, and its TCRdb copy is limited to in-frame clones, with some not included. Of some 490,000 clones listed, roughly nine tenths are singletons. Material for sequencing was PBMCs or T cells enriched from blood (not recorded which). These receptors originate from a woman aged 60-75 years who had recovered from COVID-19. Both conserved end residues are part of each CDR3. The order of the fields is V gene, J gene, clone size, D gene, CDR3 DNA, CDR3 protein. D genes are given only for firm matches. Not all rows give a size; the values are once, few, many and, for expanded clones, a class.

V: TRBV27
J: TRBJ2-5
size: -
D: TRBD1
DNA: TGTGCCAGCAGTTGGAGGGGACAGGGGGCCGGAGGGACCCAGTACTTC
CDR3: CASSWRGQGAGGTQYF

V: TRBV4-2
J: TRBJ2-5
size: -
D: -
DNA: TGTGCCAGCAGCCAAGGGGGTACTAGTGGCGGGTCAGAGACCCAGTACTTC
CDR3: CASSQGGTSGGSETQYF

V: TRBV28
J: TRBJ1-2
size: -
D: -
DNA: TGTGCCAGCAACCACGGGGGGTATGGGGGCTACACCTTC
CDR3: CASNHGGYGGYTF

V: TRBV2
J: TRBJ2-2
size: once
D: -
DNA: TGTGCCAGCGTACAGGGATACACCGGGGAGCTGTTTTTT
CDR3: CASVQGYTGELFF

V: TRBV4-1
J: TRBJ2-1
size: -
D: TRBD2
DNA: TGCGCCAGCAGCCAAGGACTAGCGGGAACTTACAATGAGCAGTTCTTC
CDR3: CASSQGLAGTYNEQFF

V: TRBV27
J: TRBJ1-2
size: -
D: -
DNA: TGTGCCAGCAGGTCGACAGGCAACTATGGCTACACCTTC
CDR3: CASRSTGNYGYTF

V: TRBV28
J: TRBJ1-3
size: -
D: TRBD1
DNA: TGTGCCAGCAGTGAGAAGACAGGGGGCAGAAACACCATATATTTT
CDR3: CASSEKTGGRNTIYF

V: TRBV5-1
J: TRBJ2-1
size: -
D: TRBD2
DNA: TGCGCCAGCAGCTCATGGGGACTAGCGGGGGTCTCCTACAATGAGCAGTTCTTC
CDR3: CASSSWGLAGVSYNEQFF

V: TRBV14
J: TRBJ2-5
size: -
D: TRBD2
DNA: TGTGCCAGCAGCCAAGATAGCGGGGGGCAAGAGACCCAGTACTTC
CDR3: CASSQDSGGQETQYF

V: TRBV30
J: TRBJ2-1
size: -
D: -
DNA: TGTGCCTGGAGTGTAAACAGCAATGAGCAGTTCTTC
CDR3: CAWSVNSNEQFF

V: TRBV6-5
J: TRBJ2-3
size: -
D: -
DNA: TGTGCCAGCAGTTACTCGTTAGCCGGAGATACGCAGTATTTT
CDR3: CASSYSLAGDTQYF

V: TRBV5-1
J: TRBJ1-1
size: -
D: -
DNA: TGCGCCAGCAGTTCGAGCAGGGGTATGAACACTGAAGCTTTCTTT
CDR3: CASSSSRGMNTEAFF

V: TRBV15
J: TRBJ2-6
size: -
D: -
DNA: TGTGCCACCAGCAGAGGGGCGCAGGGTAGTGGGGCCAACGTCCTGACTTTC
CDR3: CATSRGAQGSGANVLTF

V: TRBV11-3
J: TRBJ2-1
size: -
D: TRBD1
DNA: TGTGCCAGCAGCTTAGTTTGGACAGGGTCGATTAGCTCCTACAATGAGCAGTTCTTC
CDR3: CASSLVWTGSISSYNEQFF

V: TRBV5-1
J: TRBJ2-2
size: -
D: TRBD2
DNA: TGCGCCAGCAGCTTGACCCGACTAGCGGGGCTCACCGGGGAGCTGTTTTTT
CDR3: CASSLTRLAGLTGELFF

V: TRBV5-1
J: TRBJ2-6
size: many
D: -
DNA: TGCGCCAGCAGGACGGGTCTTAGCTCTGGGGCCAACGTCCTGACTTTC
CDR3: CASRTGLSSGANVLTF

V: TRBV3-1/TRBV3-2
J: TRBJ1-5
size: few
D: -
DNA: TGTGCCAGCAGCCAAGATCCCTCCCAGCCCCAGCATTTT
CDR3: CASSQDPSQPQHF

V: TRBV24-1
J: TRBJ2-1
size: -
D: TRBD1
DNA: TGTGCCACCAGCGCGGACAGGGTCAATGAGCAGTTCTTC
CDR3: CATSADRVNEQFF

V: TRBV19
J: TRBJ2-2
size: -
D: -
DNA: TGTGCCAGTAGTACCCGGACAGTGATCGCGAACACCGGGGAGCTGTTTTTT
CDR3: CASSTRTVIANTGELFF

V: TRBV4-1
J: TRBJ2-5
size: -
D: -
DNA: TGCGCCAGCAGCCAACTGCGACAAGAGACCCAGTACTTC
CDR3: CASSQLRQETQYF

V: TRBV7-2
J: TRBJ2-3
size: -
D: TRBD2
DNA: TGTGCCAGCAGCTTCAAAAGTCTAGCGGGGGGGCTGAATACGCAGTATTTT
CDR3: CASSFKSLAGGLNTQYF

V: TRBV4-2
J: TRBJ2-7
size: -
D: TRBD2
DNA: TGTGCCAGCAGCCAGGCTAGCGGGACCTACGAGCAGTACTTC
CDR3: CASSQASGTYEQYF

V: TRBV11-2
J: TRBJ1-4
size: -
D: TRBD1
DNA: TGTGCCAGCAGCTTAGATAGAGGCAGGACAGGGGCCCGTTATGAAAAACTGTTTTTT
CDR3: CASSLDRGRTGARYEKLFF

V: TRBV29-1
J: TRBJ2-2
size: -
D: -
DNA: TGCAGCGTGGGACTTACTGCGAACACCGGGGAGCTGTTTTTT
CDR3: CSVGLTANTGELFF

V: TRBV11-2
J: TRBJ1-2
size: -
D: -
DNA: TGTGCCAGCAGCGCCGGGGGGGCGGTACTCGGCTACACCTTC
CDR3: CASSAGGAVLGYTF

V: TRBV5-1
J: TRBJ2-2
size: -
D: -
DNA: TGCGCCAGCTTTAGGGGCGAAAGGAACACCGGGGAGCTGTTTTTT
CDR3: CASFRGERNTGELFF

V: TRBV2
J: TRBJ2-2
size: -
D: -
DNA: TGTGCCAGCAGTGGGCCCGGGGAGCTGTTTTTT
CDR3: CASSGPGELFF

V: TRBV27
J: TRBJ1-1
size: -
D: TRBD1
DNA: TGTGCCAGCAGTTCTCTCCGGGACAGGCTAAATGAAGCTTTCTTT
CDR3: CASSSLRDRLNEAFF